The TCR beta chain described here comes from a study of immune cell composition in non-small cell lung cancer. Study background: Most cases were lung adenocarcinoma or squamous cell carcinoma.

Trimming cost V 4 bases and J 1 base, with 13 bases left between them. From germline, CDR1 is PRHDT and CDR2 FYEKMQ (reference sequence). CDR3 length equals 16 residues. The repertoire was sequenced with immunoSEQ multiplex PCR; TCRdb's copy has only in-frame clones and lacks some. Seen here are around 1,600 clones, approximately 82% observed once, and the top ten hold 9.8%. Notes on the study in general: Lung adenocarcinomas had lower top 10 clone scores and clonality than squamous tumours.

With regard to this clone: Its antigen is unidentified.

This receptor was taken from a human donor with non-small cell lung cancer. The rearrangement joins TRBV13 to TRBJ2-2; no clear D gene. The sample was lung tumor tissue. The CDR3 spells CASSSPGSWNTGELFF. The CDR3 DNA reads TGTGCCAGCAGCTCCCCGGGTAGCTGGAACACCGGGGAGCTGTTTTTT.